Described below is a single TCR beta chain sequence and its context. Its antigen is not yet known. The input lacks base qualities; no much larger clone sits a single base away. The method behind the library was the immunoSEQ multiplex PCR assay. The multiplex PCR relied on a mix of 60 forward primers for TCR Vbeta segments and 13 reverse primers for TCR Jbeta segments. Amplification of the CDR3 region of rearranged TCR beta genes was performed with a multiplex PCR assay on genomic DNA. On the Illumina HiSeq System, the amplified TCR beta libraries were sequenced as 87-base-pair reads. Per the original workflow: Across the roughly 640 repertoires, a later analysis counted 75 million to 90 million unique TCR beta chains, around 11 million of which were shared by at least two donors. To remove PCR and sequencing errors, raw reads were error-corrected and collapsed into unique sequences using a nearest-neighbor algorithm that merged closely related sequences. V, D and J gene segments were assigned by aligning CDR3 sequences to IMGT reference sequences. Each retained sequence needed at least a six-nucleotide match to both a V gene segment and a J gene segment. Rearrangements were classified as productive when the CDR3 lacked stop codons and remained in frame with V and J, and all other rearrangements were classified as non-productive. Following IMGT convention, CDR3 was defined as the stretch from the second conserved V-encoded cysteine up to the conserved J-encoded phenylalanine. In an earlier analysis of 500 to 650 of the donors, sequences lacking an unambiguous match to a single V gene segment were excluded. In an earlier analysis of 587 of the donors, a V segment was called functional when productive rearrangements were above 56.7%, and segregating when the standard deviation between donors exceeded 5%. A statistical classification framework was built to diagnose cytomegalovirus status from the catalog of TCR beta chain sequences. In a later analysis, TCR nucleotide sequences were compared against IMGT/GENE-DB human TR gene sequences so that V and J genes could be assigned. A later analysis assigned CDR3 sequences and most-parsimonious VDJ recombination scenarios with the TCRdist pipeline. In a later analysis, each TCR beta chain was defined by its CDR3 amino acid sequence together with its V-gene family, and reads without a unique V-gene family were excluded. As a way to deal with suspected cross-contamination and a sequencing artifact, a later analysis dropped more than 500 nucleotide sequences that were highly shared and had low generation probability. In a later analysis, a clonal expansion index was calculated for each public chain from normalized within-repertoire ranks of inferred template counts. In a later analysis, generation probabilities were computed using a VDJ recombination model fitted to out-of-frame rearrangements, and the results were checked against IGoR. Hypergeometric tests were used in a later analysis to score TCR-TCR, TCR-HLA and TCR-CMV co-occurrence, with a repertoire-size bias correction applied to the TCR pairs. In a later analysis, false discovery rates were estimated by permuting HLA or CMV assignments 20 times. In a later analysis, co-occurring TCRs were grouped with DBSCAN, and TCRdist sequence similarity was added when clustering was performed within HLA-allele-positive subsets. Co-occurrence clustering excluded repertoires with fewer than 30,000 or more than 120,000 public chains, plus five with anomalous nucleotide sharing. TCRdb obtained this table from immuneACCESS and retained in-frame rearrangements with V and J assigned. These tables miss some clones; where compared with another copy, unresolved V genes account for less than half of the shortfall, and the remainder is unexplained. V and J calls and clone size come straight from that table; D and trimming were deduced from the DNA. The sample contains about 68,000 clones, 75% to 90% of them found a single time. The ten largest make up around 7% of the sample.

This sample is drawn from a study of cytomegalovirus exposure and HLA in healthy donors (dated by TCRdb to 2015 to 2018). In the study overall: According to an earlier analysis of 587 of the donors, roughly 180 million T cells yielded 120 million or so unique TCR beta sequences and 276 Gb of sequence data. Across some 400 genotyped donors of the cohort, an average of about 240,000 unique TCR beta nucleotide sequences per donor were sequenced, and 15% to 20% of those sequences were non-productive. All discovery cohort repertoires had been generated on a single sequencing platform. Roughly 5 DR-DQ haplotypes were handled as single units for association and clustering, since linkage in the cohort was strong. The T cell repertoires of 666 subjects were profiled by immunosequencing and related to cytomegalovirus serostatus. An early release covering just under 650 HLA-typed donors comprised roughly 300 gigabases of sequencing data and tens of millions of unique TCR sequences. Donor age, sex, ethnicity and CMV serostatus were collected together with the repertoire data. The number of typed donors differed by locus: roughly 629-630 for A, B, C, DRB1 and DQB1; 500 to 550 for DQA1; 606 for DPA1; and around 490 for DPB1. To predict cytomegalovirus infection status, the study brought together high-throughput TCR immunosequencing, statistical association of individual TCRs with disease status, and machine learning. Both class I and class II loci were covered by HLA typing, at four-digit resolution. Along with the roughly 670-subject first cohort, a separate validation cohort of around 120 different subjects was used. Rather than drawing on any new phenotypic data, the later analysis identified candidate immune exposures from TCR beta sequences and the way those sequences occurred across donors. An earlier analysis of 500 to 750 of the donors applied high-throughput TCR beta sequencing to assess whether each TCR beta V gene segment acted as functional or pseudogenic. Genome-wide SNP genotypes for about three fifths of the roughly 700 donors were used in a later genetic analysis, which treated that subset as a discovery cohort. Among the roughly 380 genotyped donors, approximately 76% belonged to the genetic ancestry cluster associated with self-reported Caucasian donors. A later analysis re-analyzed previously published TCR beta repertoires from 550 to 700 donors and added high-resolution HLA genotyping to study TCR occurrence patterns. The aim of the study was to test whether cataloging public T cell receptors could identify signatures of past pathogen exposure.

Broad study findings and their caveats: The 87-base-pair reads could not distinguish some IMGT-functional V segments, including TRBV6-2 and TRBV6-3, so those segments were excluded. Correlated functional status among segregating V segments might be attributable to linkage disequilibrium, but an unknown experimental factor could not be ruled out. According to a later analysis, TCR association rates differed among HLA loci, with DRB1 alleles showing the most associated TCRs and HLA-C alleles showing the fewest. When HLA alleles, especially DR and DQ, strongly co-occurred, TCR associations were difficult to assign to individual alleles. Cytomegalovirus status was reported to be diagnosed by the classifier with high specificity and sensitivity in both the original and validation cohorts. The sequencing pipeline was judged likely to have produced a cluster of highly shared sequence variants as a technical artifact. In a later genetic analysis, a missense DCLRE1C variant was associated with V-gene and J-gene trimming of TCR beta chains, and the association was replicated in an independent cohort. Compared with equally common non-associated chains, HLA-associated TCR beta chains in a later analysis were more clonally expanded and had lower generation probabilities. The authors suggested that the approach could potentially be generalized to other disease states and immunological phenotypes. Roughly uniform sequencing depth across donors was assumed in presence/absence analyses, although this assumption may not hold. A further reported finding was that TCR beta sequences accurately predicted the HLA-A and HLA-B alleles for most subjects in the first cohort. In this cohort, only TCR beta chains were sequenced, and detectable features were limited by the absence of alpha or paired-chain data. The study listed 164 TCR beta chains as associated with cytomegalovirus. In an earlier analysis of around 600 of the donors, most TCR beta V segments were observed in productive rearrangements about 87% or about 30% of the time, broadly matching IMGT annotations. Because counts were too low, about 17 rarely observed V segments, including chromosome 9 orphons, were excluded from the earlier analysis of around 590 of the donors. Because HLA typing was missing for some donors at each locus, association tests included only the typed subset. While some public TCRs were present in many individuals, most TCR sequences turned up only very rarely across donors. Three of the identified cytomegalovirus-associated TCR beta chains were confirmed in vitro to be specific for cytomegalovirus antigens. Compared with the approximately 710-donor mean, donors in an Asian-associated ancestry cluster had fewer N-insertions in productive TCRs, according to a later genetic analysis. In a later analysis, around 17,000 TCR beta sequences were associated with specific HLA alleles at a false discovery rate of 0.05. According to a later analysis, parvovirus B19, influenza, CMV and Epstein-Barr virus appeared linked to several top co-occurrence clusters. CMV serostatus was the only immune exposure information available for the cohort. Most CMV-associated TCR beta chains appeared to be HLA-restricted in a later analysis, and the HLA associations seemed to be driven largely by CMV exposure.

From the cysteine through the phenylalanine, the CDR3 covers 15 amino acids. Only the CDR3 DNA is retained, 45 bases long and in frame from the first base. Germline trimming: 5 bases from V, 6 bases from J; junction bases outside gene matches: 12. The germline V gene (reference sequence) sets CDR1 to LNHDA and CDR2 to SQIVND. The cohort consisted of 600 to 750 healthy bone marrow donors. All cohort members were sampled while nominally healthy, although unrecorded immune exposures were likely present. Of the roughly 700 cohort members, approximately 290 had a positive CMV serostatus and approximately 370 had a negative one, while no CMV serostatus was recorded for the donor. A peripheral blood sample was collected from each donor, and TCR beta sequencing was performed on peripheral blood mononuclear cells. The Qiagen DNeasy Blood Extraction Kit was used to extract genomic DNA from the blood cell samples.

Sequencing input: PBMCs. The V and J genes are TRBV19 and TRBJ1-2, with TRBD1 matching 7 junction bases. The source of this sequence is a human donor in good health. The DNA sequence follows: TGTGCCAGTAGTCCCGACCTGGGGGACAGTCATGGCTACACCTTC. Translation gives CASSPDLGDSHGYTF.